Listed below are T cell receptor beta chains from one sample, sequenced in a study of cytomegalovirus exposure and HLA in healthy donors. The protocol was immunoSEQ multiplex PCR, while the TCRdb copy is restricted to in-frame clones and leaves out a portion. The sample carries fewer than 200,000 clones, 80% recorded once. Sequencing was done on a sample of PBMCs. These receptors were taken from a human donor in good health. Each CDR3 is given without its conserved first and last residue.

j_call v_call cdr3_aa
TRBJ1-2 TRBV6-5 AGKQGLPPHGYT
TRBJ1-1 TRBV5-1 ASSLYTTVNTEAF
TRBJ1-1 TRBV29-1 SVVPSGRAEAF
TRBJ2-5 TRBV7-2 ASSTDGGEGETQY
TRBJ2-3 TRBV29-1 SGGRGAITDTQY
TRBJ2-1 TRBV4-3 ASRQRRRGGF
TRBJ2-3 TRBV7-9 ASSPRLAGVSTDTQY
TRBJ1-1 TRBV4-1 ASSLDSEAF
TRBJ1-1 TRBV6-5 ASSGATGVGTEAF
TRBJ2-2 TRBV27 ASRSKDRGLHTGELF
TRBJ2-1 TRBV7-9 ASSPTEGGTSSHEQF
TRBJ2-5 TRBV5-5 ASSLLSPSGETQY
TRBJ1-2 TRBV19 ASSIDPGNYGYT
TRBJ2-3 TRBV10-3 AISESGGHGDTQY